The clone carrying this TCR beta chain occurred a few times. Its antigen remains unknown. At one of its ends the junction is not consistent with the germline gene, which may arise from a read error. CDR1 is DFQATT, CDR2 SNEGSKA, per germline (reference sequence). The CDR3 covers 17 residues. Samples came from axillary lymph nodes draining the breast cancer. This sample was included in a study of breast tumors, draining lymph nodes, adjacent tissues. TCRdb recomputed calls from the multiplex PCR reads with MiXCR, one row per CDR3 protein. The profile shows about 100,000 distinct CDR3 sequences, 21% of them singletons. Whole-study findings and limits: Tumor repertoires ranked between lymph nodes and nontumor tissue in diversity, with V and J gene preferences. Luminal-like breast cancer showed significantly greater tumor-nontumor repertoire similarity than basal-like breast cancer did. That most tumor T cells come from lymph nodes remained unproven.

This clonotype originated in a female donor with breast cancer. Some clones in this sample may be carry-over from other donors' samples. The sequenced sample consisted of axillary lymph node tissue. V usage is TRBV20-1 and J usage is TRBJ2-3; 8 bases map to TRBD2. The CDR3, as DNA: TGCAGTGCTGGGGGCTTTGGGCGGGGGGCGACCACAGGTACGCAGTATTTT. Translating gives CSAGGFGRGATTGTQYF.